This TCR beta chain appears in the sequencing data of a study of blood T cell repertoires in COVID-19. Study context: Samples of COVID-19 (acute and convalescent) were obtained from the United States, Italy and Spain.

The germline V gene has CDR1 LGHDT and CDR2 YNNKEL (reference sequence). CDR3 length equals 13 residues. The V end lost 4 bases, the J end lost 2 bases, and 9 bases lay between the germline ends. Recruitment covered about two dozen US areas and drew participants whose ages spanned about 18 to 90 years. Recovered status in Cohort 3 required two negative PCRs, clearance, or symptom resolution. As processed by the authors: Using reference gene primer amplification, nucleated cell counts were estimated. Repertoires were generated with immunoSEQ multiplex PCR, while TCRdb's copy carries only in-frame clones and drops some. That table furnishes V, J and clone size, whereas the DNA furnished D and trimming. Of more than 350,000 clones listed, approximately 92% are singletons.

This receptor was obtained from a man aged 18 to 29 who had recovered from COVID-19. This chain joins TRBV3-1 (or the pseudogene TRBV3-2) and TRBJ2-7; D uncertain. The sequencing sample was made of PBMCs or T cells enriched from blood (not recorded which). The CDR3 DNA reads TGTGCCAGCAGCCGCCCCCCTACCTACGAGCAGTACTTC. Encoded protein: CASSRPPTYEQYF.